This T cell receptor beta chain was sequenced in a study of PD-1 blockade in classical Hodgkin lymphoma. Assay: immunoSEQ multiplex PCR; the TCRdb copy retains only in-frame clones and omits some. The sample lists roughly 28,000 clones, roughly 70% seen once, with around 26% in the top ten. This CDR3 has 17 residues. Trimming removed 3 bases from V and 11 bases from J, with 26 bases in between. Germline assignment: CDR1 LNHDA and CDR2 SQIVND (reference sequence). After autologous stem cell transplantation all patients relapsed, and prior brentuximab vedotin exposure differed between cohorts. The sequence was collected from a human donor with classical Hodgkin lymphoma. The chain employs TRBV19 and TRBJ1-5, with D hard to call. Sequenced material: peripheral blood mononuclear cells (PBMCs), taken before the second cycle of nivolumab. The CDR3 nucleotides are TGTGCCAGTAGTATCCCACCGAAGGGCCCCGCACTCCGGTCCCAGCATTTT. It yields the protein CASSIPPKGPALRSQHF. Combining the CDR3 with reference TRBV19 and TRBJ1-5 gives the whole variable domain DGGITQSPKYLFRKEGQNVTLSCEQNLNHDAMYWYRQDPGQGLRLIYYSQIVNDFQKGDIAEGYSVSREKKESFPLTVTSAQKNPTAFYLCASSIPPKGPALRSQHFGDGTRLSIL.